Below, 29 T cell receptor beta chains from the same sample are listed, as sequenced in a study of beta chain features in type 1 diabetes. Study conclusions and caveats: Type 1 diabetes patients showed a moderate but significant shortening of TCRB CDR3s in all four CD4+ subsets.

Since all of the isolated RNA was reverse transcribed, expressed TCRB transcripts were what got sequenced. The method was immunoSEQ multiplex PCR; TCRdb's version includes in-frame clones alone and lacks a portion of them. The sample has tens of thousands of clones, about 68% seen once; the top ten hold approximately 1.7%. No antigen is known for these receptors. The sequenced sample was Tregs from blood. The receptors originated from a man aged 30 to 45 with type 1 diabetes. Some clones in this sample may be carry-over from other donors' samples.

This sequence joins TRBV7-2 and TRBJ2-1; 8 nucleotides match TRBD2. CDR1 and CDR2 (germline): SGHTA, FQGNSA. The CDR3 length is 14 residues. The ends lost 5 bases at V and 9 bases at J; junction bases unmatched: 9. The CDR3 loop reads CASSPLLAGFEQFF. DNA of the CDR3: TGTGCCAGCAGCCCCCTCCTAGCGGGTTTTGAGCAGTTCTTC.

The chain recombines TRBV6-5 with TRBJ2-4, with D unclear. The CDR3 is 13 residues long. CDR1 is MNHEY, CDR2 SVGAGI, per germline. Trimming pared 5 bases from V and 6 bases from J, leaving 11 bases between. The CDR3, as DNA: TGTGCCAGCAGTCCCCCCCCTCCAAACATTCAGTACTTC. Translating gives CASSPPPPNIQYF.

This clone showed up just a few times. The chain is built from TRBV7-2 and TRBJ2-5, with 7 positions matching TRBD2. CDR3 length: 14 amino acids. After removal of 5 bases from V and 4 bases from J, the junction contained 7 bases not matched to a gene. CDR1 and CDR2 (germline): SGHTA, FQGNSA. CDR3 sequence: CASSVRGVGETQYF. CDR3 nucleotide sequence: TGTGCCAGCAGCGTCCGGGGGGTCGGAGAGACCCAGTACTTC.

The genes are TRBV7-2 and TRBJ2-1; 15 nucleotides match TRBD2. Germline CDR1 and CDR2: SGHTA and FQGNSA. CDR3 size: 17 residues. After removal of 5 bases from V and 8 bases from J, the junction contained 10 bases not matched to a gene. This CDR3 is CASSRTSGGAEAYEQFF. Here the CDR3 DNA reads TGTGCCAGCAGCCGGACTAGCGGGGGGGCGGAGGCTTATGAGCAGTTCTTC.

The chain is built from TRBV6-5 and TRBJ1-2; TRBD1 aligns across 7 bases. V dropped 5 bases and J dropped 4; count of bases not matched to a gene: 7. The germline CDR1 and CDR2 sequences are MNHEY and SVGAGI. The CDR3 loop spans 14 amino acids. CDR3 residues: CASSKPGGSYGYTF. The CDR3 DNA follows: TGTGCCAGCAGTAAGCCAGGGGGAAGCTATGGCTACACCTTC.

On this clone itself: Germline and junction disagree at one end, which may indicate a read error. This chain links TRBV7-9 with TRBJ2-5; 11 bases align to TRBD2. CDR3 size: 12 residues. Germline V gives CDR1 SEHNR, CDR2 FQNEAQ (reference sequence). The CDR3 DNA reads TGTGCCAGCAGCCCTAGCGGGGGGATCTGTGACTTC. Encoded protein: CASSPSGGICDF.

The chain links TRBV19 to TRBJ1-5; 9 positions match TRBD1. The germline V gene has CDR1 LNHDA and CDR2 SQIVND (reference sequence). This CDR3 comprises 16 residues. Trimming removed 6 bases from V and 3 bases from J; junction bases left unmatched: 9. Here the CDR3 reads CASSPRQGVNNQPQHF. DNA of the CDR3: TGTGCCAGTAGCCCTCGACAGGGGGTGAACAATCAGCCCCAGCATTTT.

The rearrangement uses TRBV11-2 and TRBJ2-3; 10 positions agree with TRBD1. CDR1 and CDR2 from the germline V gene are SGHAT and FQNNGV. Unmatched junction bases numbered 8, after V lost 5 bases and J lost 6 bases. The CDR3 is 15 residues long. This CDR3 is CASSTGQGKGDTQYF. For the CDR3, the DNA is TGTGCCAGCAGCACGGGACAGGGGAAGGGGGATACGCAGTATTTT.

In its sample, this clone was seen a few times. V gene TRBV5-1 combines with J gene TRBJ2-6; D is possibly TRBD2 (5 bases). V was cut by 6 bases and J by 2 bases, with 18 bases left in between. From germline, CDR1 is SGHRS and CDR2 YFSETQ. CDR3 length equals 17 residues. The DNA for the CDR3 is TGCGCCAGCACCAAAGGAGAGGGAGTAGCTGGGGCCAACGTCCTGACTTTC. Amino acid sequence: CASTKGEGVAGANVLTF.

Here the CDR3 DNA reads TGTGCCAGCAGCTTAACCTCAGGGGGGCACTATGGCTACACCTTC. Its translation is CASSLTSGGHYGYTF. The chain is built from TRBV7-9 and TRBJ1-2; TRBD1 matches at 7 bases. J gave up 3 bases and V 2 bases, and 6 bases lay outside the gene matches. The germline V gene has CDR1 SEHNR and CDR2 FQNEAQ (reference sequence). The length of the CDR3 is 15 residues.

The genes are TRBV7-9 and TRBJ1-6; D gene unclear. V gave up 1 base and J gave up 7 bases, with 8 bases separating them. Looked up from germline, CDR1 is SEHNR and CDR2 is FQNEAQ (reference sequence). The CDR3 is made up of 14 amino acids. The CDR3 protein is CASSLGSGNSPLHF. CDR3 sequence (DNA): TGTGCCAGCAGCTTAGGTAGCGGCAATTCACCCCTCCACTTT.

J is TRBJ2-5 and V is TRBV28, with D possibly matching TRBD2 (6 bases). V lost 3 bases to trimming and J lost 11 bases, with 13 bases between them. Germline V gene lookup returns CDR1 MDHEN and CDR2 SYDVKM. The CDR3 contains 12 residues. CDR3 sequence: CASSFATSRQYF. The CDR3 bases are TGTGCCAGCAGTTTCGCCACTAGCAGGCAGTACTTC.

V is TRBV18 and J is TRBJ2-7, with D maybe TRBD1 (5 bases). This CDR3 is 17 amino acids long. V was shortened by 3 bases and J by 3 bases, with 21 bases between the two germline ends. Germline V CDR1 and CDR2: KGHSH, LQKENI. CDR3 DNA sequence: TGTGCCAGCTCACCCTTCTTGACAGAATTAGGTCTCTACGAGCAGTACTTC. Translation gives CASSPFLTELGLYEQYF.

The chain carries TRBV5-1 and TRBJ2-1; a possible D gene is TRBD2 (5 bases). This CDR3 has 16 amino acids. Trimming removed 5 bases from V and 8 bases from J, with 23 bases in between. Germline assignment: CDR1 SGHRS and CDR2 YFSETQ. The CDR3 spells CASSRPGSVGLDEQFF. CDR3 nucleotide sequence: TGCGCCAGCAGTCGACCGGGGAGCGTGGGTCTGGATGAGCAGTTCTTC.

The V gene is TRBV7-3, the J gene TRBJ2-1, with 8 nucleotides matching TRBD2. CDR1 and CDR2 from the germline V gene are SGHTA and FQGTGA. The length of the CDR3 is 14 residues. J gave up 7 bases and V 5 bases, and 7 bases lay outside the gene matches. The CDR3 is CASSPGLAYNEQFF. Written as DNA, the CDR3 is TGTGCCAGCAGCCCAGGACTAGCTTATAATGAGCAGTTCTTC. Together with reference TRBV7-3 and TRBJ2-1, the CDR3 gives the full variable domain: GAGVSQTPSNKVTEKGKYVELRCDPISGHTALYWYRQSLGQGPEFLIYFQGTGAADDSGLPNDRFFAVRPEGSVSTLKIQRTERGDSAVYLCASSPGLAYNEQFFGPGTRLTVL.

This clone was seen a few times. The J gene is TRBJ2-3, the V gene TRBV5-1; 7 bases fit TRBD2. V gave up 1 base and J gave up 4 bases; unmatched junction bases: 12. Germline values: CDR1 SGHRS, CDR2 YFSETQ. The CDR3 runs to 17 residues. CDR3 protein: CASSLKPTGGWADTQYF. In DNA form, the CDR3 reads TGCGCCAGCAGCTTGAAACCAACGGGGGGATGGGCAGATACGCAGTATTTT.

The CDR3 DNA follows: TGTGCCAGTACGAATCCAGGGGGCCCACTGATCAATGAGCAGTTCTTC. It yields the protein CASTNPGGPLINEQFF. The rearrangement uses TRBV7-3 and TRBJ2-1, with TRBD1 identical over 8 bases. After removal of 9 bases from V and 6 bases from J, the junction contained 16 bases not matched to a gene. CDR3 length: 16 amino acids. CDR1 is SGHTA and CDR2 is FQGTGA in the germline V gene.

The chain links TRBV7-9 to TRBJ2-7, with D perhaps matching TRBD2 (5 bases). Germline V gene lookup returns CDR1 SEHNR and CDR2 FQNEAQ (reference sequence). With 0 bases removed from V and 9 bases from J, the gap between germline ends came to 12 bases. The CDR3 contains 13 residues. The CDR3, as DNA: TGTGCCAGCAGCTTAGCAGGAGGAGATCGGCAGTACTTC. This sequence encodes CASSLAGGDRQYF.

There are a few counts of this clone. This rearrangement joins TRBV4-2 to TRBJ2-6; the match to TRBD1 covers 8 bases. Germline V gives CDR1 LGHNA, CDR2 YNFKEQ. Trimming removed 0 bases from V and 0 bases from J; junction bases left unmatched: 13. CDR3 length: 21 residues. The CDR3 spells CASSQEALGTGLISGANVLTF. The CDR3 DNA is TGTGCCAGCAGCCAAGAGGCGTTGGGGACAGGTCTTATCTCTGGGGCCAACGTCCTGACTTTC.

The CDR3 DNA is TGTGCCAGCAGCTATATACTAGCGGTGAACACCGGGGAGCTGTTTTTT. It specifies CASSYILAVNTGELFF. This chain joins TRBV7-2 and TRBJ2-2; 8 bases match TRBD2. The CDR3 runs to 16 residues. The J segment lost 1 base and the V segment lost 4 bases, leaving 5 bases of the junction unmatched. Germline-derived CDR1 and CDR2 are SGHTA and FQGNSA.

V is TRBV2 and J is TRBJ2-5; D gene ambiguous. The CDR3 covers 13 residues. Trimming removed 5 bases from V and 5 bases from J, with 12 bases in between. From germline, CDR1 is SNHLY and CDR2 FYNNEI. CDR3 amino acids: CASSFNRGETQYF. In DNA form, the CDR3 reads TGTGCCAGCAGTTTCAACCGCGGTGAGACCCAGTACTTC. The full variable domain, with the rest looked up from reference TRBV2 and TRBJ2-5, is EPEVTQTPSHQVTQMGQEVILRCVPISNHLYFYWYRQILGQKVEFLVSFYNNEISEKSEIFDDQFSVERPDGSNFTLKIRSTKLEDSAMYFCASSFNRGETQYFGPGTRLLVL.

V usage is TRBV28 and J usage is TRBJ2-5; 11 positions match TRBD1. This CDR3 spans 14 amino acids. V lost 4 bases and J lost 5; bases outside the gene matches: 3. Germline lookup yields CDR1 MDHEN and CDR2 SYDVKM. In nucleotides, the CDR3 is TGTGCCAGCAGTTCGGGACAGGGGGGGGAGACCCAGTACTTC. Protein: CASSSGQGGETQYF. Full variable domain (outside the CDR3, taken from reference TRBV28 and TRBJ2-5): DVKVTQSSRYLVKRTGEKVFLECVQDMDHENMFWYRQDPGLGLRLIYFSYDVKMKEKGDIPEGYSVSREKKERFSLILESASTNQTSMYLCASSSGQGGETQYFGPGTRLLVL.

In its sample, this clone was seen once. CDR3 region: CASSRPGTAIGYTF. As DNA, the CDR3 is TGTGCCAGTAGTCGACCCGGGACAGCGATCGGCTACACCTTC. The chain carries TRBV19 and TRBJ1-2; 7 nucleotides agree with TRBD1. CDR1 is LNHDA and CDR2 is SQIVND in the germline V gene (reference sequence). After removal of 5 bases from V and 8 bases from J, the junction contained 11 bases not matched to a gene. CDR3 length: 14 residues.

This clone was found once. The chain is built from TRBV7-9 and TRBJ2-3, with D uncertain. CDR3 length: 16 residues. Germline V gives CDR1 SEHNR, CDR2 FQNEAQ (reference sequence). Trimming removed 0 bases from V and 2 bases from J, with 12 bases in between. Here the CDR3 reads CASSLAATRNTDTQYF. Written as DNA, the CDR3 is TGTGCCAGCAGCTTAGCCGCTACTCGAAACACAGATACGCAGTATTTT. The complete variable domain, with remaining parts taken from reference TRBV7-9 and TRBJ2-3, reads DTGVSQNPRHKITKRGQNVTFRCDPISEHNRLYWYRQTLGQGPEFLTYFQNEAQLEKSRLLSDRFSAERPKGSFSTLEIQRTEQGDSAMYLCASSLAATRNTDTQYFGPGTRLTVL.

The chain couples TRBV2 to TRBJ2-1; maybe TRBD2 (5 bases). Germline CDR1 reads SNHLY; CDR2 reads FYNNEI. This CDR3 is 11 amino acids long. V lost 2 bases and J 14 bases, leaving 10 bases between the germline ends. CDR3: CASSELAFEFF. Here the CDR3 DNA reads TGTGCCAGCAGTGAACTAGCTTTCGAGTTCTTC.

J is TRBJ1-6 and V is TRBV9; D is possibly TRBD1 (5 bases). The CDR3 is made up of 16 amino acids. CDR1 and CDR2 from the germline V gene are SGDLS and YYNGEE. Trimming removed 2 bases at V and 6 bases at J, with 15 bases between. CDR3 DNA: TGTGCCAGCAGCGTCGGGCCTGGCAGGGTTAATTCACCCCTCCACTTT. It is translated as CASSVGPGRVNSPLHF.

The chain is built from TRBV5-1 and TRBJ1-1; D is undetermined. The V and J ends lost 1 base and 11 bases respectively, with 12 bases between them. This CDR3 is built from 12 residues. Germline V gives CDR1 SGHRS, CDR2 YFSETQ. The CDR3 protein is CASSLSGASAFF. The CDR3, as DNA: TGCGCCAGCAGCTTGAGCGGAGCCTCGGCTTTCTTT.

The chain links TRBV27 to TRBJ2-7, with 7 bases lining up with TRBD2. This CDR3 region has 15 residues. The V gene's germline CDR1 is MNHEY and CDR2 SMNVEV (reference sequence). Losses at the gene ends were 5 bases for V and 3 bases for J; bases not matched to a gene: 10. The CDR3 region is CASSLRTGGLYEQYF. CDR3 sequence (DNA): TGTGCCAGCAGTCTAAGGACGGGGGGTCTCTACGAGCAGTACTTC.

A word on this clone: This sample includes further DNA sequences coding for the same CDR3. The chain uses TRBV5-1 and TRBJ2-3; 13 bases match TRBD2. Germline V gene lookup returns CDR1 SGHRS and CDR2 YFSETQ. CDR3 length: 16 residues. V lost 0 bases and J lost 3; bases outside the gene matches: 1. The CDR3 is CASSLGLAGGTDTQYF. Here the CDR3 DNA reads TGCGCCAGCAGCTTGGGACTAGCGGGGGGAACAGATACGCAGTATTTT.